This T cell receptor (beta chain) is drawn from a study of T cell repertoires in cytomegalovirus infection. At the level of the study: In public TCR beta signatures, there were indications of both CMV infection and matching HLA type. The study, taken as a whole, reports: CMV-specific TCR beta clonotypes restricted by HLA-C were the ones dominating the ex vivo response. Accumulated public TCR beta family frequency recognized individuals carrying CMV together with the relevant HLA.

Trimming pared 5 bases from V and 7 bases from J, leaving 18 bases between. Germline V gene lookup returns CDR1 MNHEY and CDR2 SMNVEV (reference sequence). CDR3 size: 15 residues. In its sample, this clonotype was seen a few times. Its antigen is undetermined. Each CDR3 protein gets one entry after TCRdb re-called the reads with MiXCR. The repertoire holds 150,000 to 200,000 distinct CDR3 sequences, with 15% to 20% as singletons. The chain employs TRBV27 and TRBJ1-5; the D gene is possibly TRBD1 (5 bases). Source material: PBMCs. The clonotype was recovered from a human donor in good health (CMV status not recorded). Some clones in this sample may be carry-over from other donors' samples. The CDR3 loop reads CASSLTKGIGQPQHF. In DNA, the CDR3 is TGTGCCAGCAGTCTAACCAAGGGGATCGGGCAGCCCCAGCATTTT.